The present T cell receptor beta chain was sequenced within a study of T cells in Graves' hyperthyroidism and ophthalmopathy. Findings and caveats of the study: Most expanded thyroid clonotypes above 0.001 also appeared in blood.

This clonotype showed up just a few times. Its antigen remains unidentified. Amplified regions were TCR beta CDR3 sequences from RNA transcripts. RT-PCR in the first round (using the HTBI primer set) targeted the TCR CDR3. MiXCR, applied by TCRdb to the multiplex PCR reads, yields one record per CDR3 protein. Found here are about 260,000 distinct CDR3 sequences, 25% to 30% of them singletons; the top ten hold roughly a quarter. Subjects aged 18 to 65 presented with newly diagnosed hyperthyroidism of less than 2 months' duration. The blood specimen was taken at initial hyperthyroidism diagnosis, before any ophthalmopathy symptoms. In germline, CDR1 is MNHNS, CDR2 SASEGT. CDR3 size: 14 residues. V was clipped by 4 bases and J by 1 base, with 11 bases between them.

The clonotype was recovered from a man between 40 and 49 years old with Graves' hyperthyroidism that later progressed to Graves' ophthalmopathy. The material sequenced was blood. This rearrangement joins TRBV6-1 to TRBJ2-7; maybe TRBD2 (6 bases). CDR3 in DNA: TGTGCCAGCAGTGCGGCCGGGACTTCCTACGAGCAGTACTTC. Protein: CASSAAGTSYEQYF.